This passage covers 9 T cell receptor beta chains from one sample sequenced in a study of molecular identifiers for immune sequencing clone quantification (dated by TCRdb to the late 2010s). Receptor libraries were prepared by PCR. The run used an Illumina HiSeq 4000. Using fastp at Q25 and MiXCR, TCRdb reprocessed the public reads and kept productive beta chains. Each record represents a unique CDR3 protein, reported with the most common genes and DNA among its rows. The sample yields about 320,000 distinct CDR3 sequences; over 20% were counted once. The biggest ten clones account for approximately 0.83% of the sample. Sample: naive CD8+ T cells from blood, with Jurkat cell RNA spiked in. The sample's cell subset or site label is to be understood as: FACS-sorted CD8+CD4-CCR7+CD45RA+ naive T cells. These receptors were obtained from a human donor in good health. Some libraries in this study had Jurkat cell RNA spiked in.

The sample holds many counts of this clonotype. This chain joins TRBV7-9 and TRBJ1-1, with a possible D match to TRBD1 (5 bases). Germline loops: CDR1 SEHNR, CDR2 FQNEAQ (reference sequence). V was trimmed by 5 bases and J by 5 bases, leaving 15 bases between them. The CDR3 is 14 amino acids. The CDR3: CASSLPGLLTEAFF. CDR3 nucleotide sequence: TGTGCCAGCAGCCTACCGGGACTGCTGACTGAAGCTTTCTTT.

A single count supports this clonotype. A much larger clone differs from this one at a single base, so this may be a read error. The chain joins TRBV7-9 to TRBJ1-4; D is unclear. There are 13 residues in the CDR3. The germline V gene encodes CDR1 SEHNR and CDR2 FQNEAQ (reference sequence). The CDR3 bases are TGTGCCAGCACCACAAGAGCTGGTGAAAGACTGTTTTTT. The encoded protein is CASTTRAGERLFF. The full variable domain, in which reference TRBV7-9 and TRBJ1-4 provide the parts outside the CDR3, is DTGVSQNPRHKITKRGQNVTFRCDPISEHNRLYWYRQTLGQGPEFLTYFQNEAQLEKSRLLSDRFSAERPKGSFSTLEIQRTEQGDSAMYLCASTTRAGERLFFGSGTQLSVL.

This clonotype was found many times. This chain uses TRBV5-1 with TRBJ1-2, with a weak D call TRBD1 (5 bases). Trimming cost V 4 bases and J 4 bases, with 14 bases left between them. This CDR3 region has 14 residues. Germline CDR1 SGHRS, CDR2 YFSETQ. The CDR3 DNA is TGCGCCAGCAGCCATAATGGGGCAGCCTATGGCTACACCTTC. Amino acids: CASSHNGAAYGYTF.

This clonotype was picked up many times. This chain uses TRBV27 with TRBJ2-1, with 9 bases aligning to TRBD1. Losses at the gene ends were 5 bases for V and 2 bases for J; bases not matched to a gene: 4. The CDR3 runs 15 residues. The V gene's germline CDR1 is MNHEY and CDR2 SMNVEV (reference sequence). The CDR3 reads CASSLTGGPYNEQFF. The CDR3 nucleotides are TGTGCCAGCAGTCTCACAGGGGGCCCCTACAATGAGCAGTTCTTC.

This clonotype has ten or more counts. The chain is built from TRBV7-6 and TRBJ2-2; 7 nucleotides agree with TRBD1. The V segment lost 3 bases and the J segment 1 base; nucleotides outside the gene matches: 5. This CDR3 is 16 amino acids long. The germline V gene encodes CDR1 SGHVS and CDR2 FNYEAQ. This chain's CDR3 is CASSFNDRENTGELFF. Written as DNA, the CDR3 is TGTGCCAGCAGCTTCAACGACAGGGAGAACACCGGGGAGCTGTTTTTT.

This clonotype was seen ten or more times. The chain recombines TRBV20-1 with TRBJ1-5; D gene unclear. This CDR3 has 15 residues. Looked up from germline, CDR1 is DFQATT and CDR2 is SNEGSKA (reference sequence). Trimming removed 0 bases at V and 3 bases at J, with 12 bases between. The CDR3 DNA reads TGCAGTGCTAGAGATTTACGGGGTCCCAATCAGCCCCAGCATTTT. Protein product: CSARDLRGPNQPQHF.

Only a few counts were recorded for this clonotype. The rearrangement joins TRBV27 to TRBJ2-5; 9 bases are shared with TRBD2. Germline CDR1 and CDR2: MNHEY and SMNVEV (reference sequence). CDR3 size: 15 residues. With 5 bases clipped from V and 3 bases from J, the junction kept 7 bases outside the gene matches. CDR3 amino acids: CASSPWTSAEETQYF. Written as DNA, the CDR3 is TGTGCCAGCAGTCCCTGGACTAGCGCGGAAGAGACCCAGTACTTC.

Ten or more counts support this clonotype. The chain uses TRBV29-1 and TRBJ2-7; the match to TRBD1 covers 7 bases. Unmatched junction bases numbered 4, after V lost 5 bases and J lost 0 bases. Germline CDR1 SQVTM, CDR2 ANQGSEA. The CDR3 runs to 13 residues. CDR3 sequence: CSVPGTDSYEQYF. The CDR3, as DNA: TGCAGCGTTCCCGGGACAGACTCCTACGAGCAGTACTTC.

The chain employs TRBV7-9 and TRBJ2-7; D possibly matches TRBD1 or TRBD2 (5 bases each). The CDR3 loop spans 15 amino acids. Germline lookup yields CDR1 SEHNR and CDR2 FQNEAQ (reference sequence). Deletions cut 5 bases from V and 6 bases from J, with 20 bases between. The CDR3 region is CASSHQGLGPSEQYF. The CDR3 DNA follows: TGTGCCAGCAGCCACCAAGGCCTGGGACCCTCCGAGCAGTACTTC.